This T cell receptor (beta chain) was sequenced for a study of shared clonotypes between healthy human individuals. Background on the study: The composition of the donors was a couple of women and a few men aged 18 to 49.

The V gene's germline CDR1 is SQVTM and CDR2 ANQGSEA. Trimming took 5 bases from V and 2 from J, leaving 13 bases between them. The CDR3 is 13 amino acids. The naive CD8 subset, CD45RO-negative cells positively selected for CCR7, excluded terminally differentiated effector memory CD45RA+ cells. Replicate PCRs run on sorted subsets employed approximately 0.2 ug DNA, roughly 30,000 T cell genomes. The assay was immunoSEQ multiplex PCR, and TCRdb's table has in-frame clones only and misses some. The sample has hundreds of thousands of clones, over 90% seen once. The source material was naive CD8+ T cells sorted from blood. The source of this sequence is a man younger than 45 in good health. The chain combines TRBV29-1 with TRBJ2-7, with D hard to call. Written as DNA, the CDR3 is TGCAGCGTTCCCGCCCCTTCAACCTACGAGCAGTACTTC. This gives the protein CSVPAPSTYEQYF.